This TCR beta chain was documented in a study of blood T cell repertoires in COVID-19. Study details: In each case, the material was cDNA or gDNA derived from T cells, B-cell-depleted T cells, or PBMCs.

CDR3 length: 16 residues. With 6 bases clipped from V and 0 bases from J, the junction kept 5 bases outside the gene matches. Germline V gene sequence: CDR1 SGHTA, CDR2 FQGNSA. Original analysis: Nucleated cell counts were estimated from reference gene primer amplification. This table comes from immunoSEQ multiplex PCR, and its TCRdb copy is limited to in-frame clones, with some not included. Clonal size and the V and J genes are those of that table, whereas D and trimming came from the DNA. The table shows 53,000 or so clones, with about 76% occurring only once. This clone was found a few times. The chain couples TRBV7-2 to TRBJ1-5, with 10 bases fitting TRBD1. The origin of this receptor is a man aged 65 to 79 with active or convalescent COVID-19. Source material: peripheral blood. Written as DNA, the CDR3 is TGTGCCAGCAGGACGACAGGGGGCTATAGCAATCAGCCCCAGCATTTT. This translates into CASRTTGGYSNQPQHF.